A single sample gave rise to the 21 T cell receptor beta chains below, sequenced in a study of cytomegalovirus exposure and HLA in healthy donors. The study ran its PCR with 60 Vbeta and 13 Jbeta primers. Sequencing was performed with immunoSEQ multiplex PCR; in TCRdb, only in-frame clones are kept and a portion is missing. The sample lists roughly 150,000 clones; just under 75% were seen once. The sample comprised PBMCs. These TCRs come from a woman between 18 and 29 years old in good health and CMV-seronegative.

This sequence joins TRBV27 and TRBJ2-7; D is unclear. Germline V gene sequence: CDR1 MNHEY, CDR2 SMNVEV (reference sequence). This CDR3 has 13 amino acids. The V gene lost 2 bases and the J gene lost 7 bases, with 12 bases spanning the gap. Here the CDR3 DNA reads TGTGCCAGCAGTTTAGGAAGGCTAGGAGAGCAGTACTTC. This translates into CASSLGRLGEQYF.

The CDR3 DNA sequence: TGTGCCAGCGCGGCGGTTCCTAATGAAAAACTGTTTTTT. This translates into CASAAVPNEKLFF. The rearrangement uses TRBV2 and TRBJ1-4, with D uncertain. Germline lookup yields CDR1 SNHLY and CDR2 FYNNEI. Trimming removed 8 bases at V and 3 bases at J, with 10 bases between. There are 13 residues in the CDR3.

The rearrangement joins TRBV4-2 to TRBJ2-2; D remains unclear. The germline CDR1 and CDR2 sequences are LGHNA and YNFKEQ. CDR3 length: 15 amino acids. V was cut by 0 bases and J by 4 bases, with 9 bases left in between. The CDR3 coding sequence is TGTGCCAGCAGCCAAGAACAAGAACCCACCGGGGAGCTGTTTTTT. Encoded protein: CASSQEQEPTGELFF.

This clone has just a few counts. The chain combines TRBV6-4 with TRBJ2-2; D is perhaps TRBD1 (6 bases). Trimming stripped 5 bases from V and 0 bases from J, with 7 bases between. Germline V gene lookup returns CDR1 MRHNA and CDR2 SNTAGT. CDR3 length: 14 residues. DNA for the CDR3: TGTGCCAGCAGTTGGGACACGAACACCGGGGAGCTGTTTTTT. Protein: CASSWDTNTGELFF.

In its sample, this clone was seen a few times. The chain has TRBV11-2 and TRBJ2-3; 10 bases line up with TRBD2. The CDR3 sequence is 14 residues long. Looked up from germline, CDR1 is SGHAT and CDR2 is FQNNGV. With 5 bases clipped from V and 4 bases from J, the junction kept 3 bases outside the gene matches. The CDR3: CASSPGTSADTQYF. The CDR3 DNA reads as TGTGCCAGCAGCCCCGGGACTAGCGCAGATACGCAGTATTTT.

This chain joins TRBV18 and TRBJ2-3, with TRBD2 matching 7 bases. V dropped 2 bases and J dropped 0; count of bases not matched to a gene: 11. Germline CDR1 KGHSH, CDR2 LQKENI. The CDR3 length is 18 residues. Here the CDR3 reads CASSPLAGAPPSTDTQYF. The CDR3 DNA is TGTGCCAGCTCACCATTAGCGGGTGCACCACCTAGCACAGATACGCAGTATTTT.

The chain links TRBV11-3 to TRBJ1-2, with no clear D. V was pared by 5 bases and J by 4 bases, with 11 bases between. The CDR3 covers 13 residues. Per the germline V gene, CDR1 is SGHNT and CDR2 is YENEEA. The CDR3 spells CASSPGTSYGYTF. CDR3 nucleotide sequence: TGTGCCAGCAGCCCAGGCACCAGCTATGGCTACACCTTC.

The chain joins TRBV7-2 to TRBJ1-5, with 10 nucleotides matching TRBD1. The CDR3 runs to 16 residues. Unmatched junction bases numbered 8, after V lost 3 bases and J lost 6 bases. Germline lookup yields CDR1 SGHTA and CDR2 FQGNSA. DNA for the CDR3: TGTGCCAGCAGCTTGGTGACAGGGGGCAGGAGTCAGCCCCAGCATTTT. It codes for CASSLVTGGRSQPQHF.

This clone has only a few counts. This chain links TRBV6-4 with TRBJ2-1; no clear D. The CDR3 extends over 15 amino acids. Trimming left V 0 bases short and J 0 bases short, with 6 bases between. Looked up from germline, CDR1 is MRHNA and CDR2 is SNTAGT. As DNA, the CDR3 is TGTGCCAGCAGTGACTCTAGCAGCTCCTACAATGAGCAGTTCTTC. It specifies CASSDSSSSYNEQFF.

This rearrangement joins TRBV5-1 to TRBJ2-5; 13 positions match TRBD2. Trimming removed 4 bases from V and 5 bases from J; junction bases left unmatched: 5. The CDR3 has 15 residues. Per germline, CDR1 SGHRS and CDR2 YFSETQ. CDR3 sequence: CASSLLAGGRETQYF. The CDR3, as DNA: TGCGCCAGCAGCCTACTAGCGGGGGGGCGTGAGACCCAGTACTTC. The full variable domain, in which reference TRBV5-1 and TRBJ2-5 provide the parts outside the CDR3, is KAGVTQTPRYLIKTRGQQVTLSCSPISGHRSVSWYQQTPGQGLQFLFEYFSETQRNKGNFPGRFSGRQFSNSRSEMNVSTLELGDSALYLCASSLLAGGRETQYFGPGTRLLVL.

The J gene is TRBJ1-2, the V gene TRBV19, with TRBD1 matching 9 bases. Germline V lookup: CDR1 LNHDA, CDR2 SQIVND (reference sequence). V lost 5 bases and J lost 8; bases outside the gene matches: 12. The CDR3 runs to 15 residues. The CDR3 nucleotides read TGTGCCAGTAGTCCACTGGACAGGGGATTGGAAGGCTACACCTTC. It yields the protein CASSPLDRGLEGYTF. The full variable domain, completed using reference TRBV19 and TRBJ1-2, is DGGITQSPKYLFRKEGQNVTLSCEQNLNHDAMYWYRQDPGQGLRLIYYSQIVNDFQKGDIAEGYSVSREKKESFPLTVTSAQKNPTAFYLCASSPLDRGLEGYTFGSGTRLTVV.

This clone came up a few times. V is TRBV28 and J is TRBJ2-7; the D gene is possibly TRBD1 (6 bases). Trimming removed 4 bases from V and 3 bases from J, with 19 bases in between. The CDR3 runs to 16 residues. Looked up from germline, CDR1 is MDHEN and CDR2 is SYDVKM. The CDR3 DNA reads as TGTGCCAGCAGTTCTCCGTCGGGACAAACTTACTACGAGCAGTACTTC. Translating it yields CASSSPSGQTYYEQYF. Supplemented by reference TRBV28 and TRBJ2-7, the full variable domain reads DVKVTQSSRYLVKRTGEKVFLECVQDMDHENMFWYRQDPGLGLRLIYFSYDVKMKEKGDIPEGYSVSREKKERFSLILESASTNQTSMYLCASSSPSGQTYYEQYFGPGTRLTVT.

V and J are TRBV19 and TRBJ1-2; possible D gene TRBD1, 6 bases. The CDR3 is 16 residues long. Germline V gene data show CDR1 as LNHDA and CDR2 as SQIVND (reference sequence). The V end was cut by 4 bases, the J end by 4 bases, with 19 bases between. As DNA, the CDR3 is TGTGCCAGTAGTACACTACAGGGTACCCTGGGCTATGGCTACACCTTC. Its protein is CASSTLQGTLGYGYTF.

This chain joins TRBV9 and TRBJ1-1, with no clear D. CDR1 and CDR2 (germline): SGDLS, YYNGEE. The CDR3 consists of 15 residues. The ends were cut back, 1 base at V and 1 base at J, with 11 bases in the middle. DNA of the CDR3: TGTGCCAGCAGCGTATCAACAGCTTCGAACACTGAAGCTTTCTTT. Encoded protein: CASSVSTASNTEAFF.

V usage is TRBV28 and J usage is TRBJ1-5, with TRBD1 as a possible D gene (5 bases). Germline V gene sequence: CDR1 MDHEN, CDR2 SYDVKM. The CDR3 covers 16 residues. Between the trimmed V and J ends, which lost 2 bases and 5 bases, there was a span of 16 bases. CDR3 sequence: CASSLPVRAGHQPQHF. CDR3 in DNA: TGTGCCAGCAGTTTACCGGTCCGGGCAGGGCATCAGCCCCAGCATTTT.

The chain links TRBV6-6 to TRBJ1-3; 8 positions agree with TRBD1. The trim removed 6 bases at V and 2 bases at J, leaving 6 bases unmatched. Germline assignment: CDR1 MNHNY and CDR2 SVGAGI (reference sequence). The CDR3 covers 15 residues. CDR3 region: CASRDVRGPGNTIYF. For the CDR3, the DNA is TGTGCCAGCAGGGACGTCAGGGGGCCTGGAAACACCATATATTTT.

CDR3 bases: TGCGCCAGCAGCACTTTAGCGGGGGGTGAGACCCAGTACTTC. Its translation: CASSTLAGGETQYF. The V and J genes are TRBV5-1 and TRBJ2-5; 10 bases align to TRBD2. Germline V lookup: CDR1 SGHRS, CDR2 YFSETQ. Trimming at V came to 4 bases and at J to 5 bases, leaving 5 bases not matched to a gene. This CDR3 has 14 residues.

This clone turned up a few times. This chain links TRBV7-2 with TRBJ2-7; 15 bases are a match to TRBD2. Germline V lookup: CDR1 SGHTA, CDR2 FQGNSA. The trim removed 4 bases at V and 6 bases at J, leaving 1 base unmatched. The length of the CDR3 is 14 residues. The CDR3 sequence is CASSWTSGGGEQYF. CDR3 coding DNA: TGTGCCAGCAGCTGGACTAGCGGGGGGGGCGAGCAGTACTTC.

CDR3 sequence reads: CASSTGTAGELFF. The DNA of the CDR3 is TGTGCCAGCAGCACTGGGACAGCCGGGGAGCTGTTTTTT. J is TRBJ2-2 and V is TRBV28; TRBD1 agrees at 7 bases. This CDR3 region has 13 residues. The V and J ends lost 6 bases and 6 bases, in that order; junction bases with no gene match: 4. Germline CDR1 and CDR2: MDHEN and SYDVKM.

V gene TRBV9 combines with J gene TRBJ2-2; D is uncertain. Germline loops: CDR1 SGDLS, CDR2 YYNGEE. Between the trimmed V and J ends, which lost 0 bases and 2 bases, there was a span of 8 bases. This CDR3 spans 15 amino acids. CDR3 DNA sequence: TGTGCCAGCAGCGTAGTGGGTAGCAACACCGGGGAGCTGTTTTTT. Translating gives CASSVVGSNTGELFF.

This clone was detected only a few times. The DNA for the CDR3 is TGCGCCAGCAGCCTCGACAGGGGGCGGTACGAGCAGTACTTC. Translating it yields CASSLDRGRYEQYF. The V call is TRBV4-3, the J call TRBJ2-7; 10 nucleotides align to TRBD1. The CDR3 extends over 14 amino acids. Germline assignment: CDR1 LGHNA and CDR2 YSLEER. Trimming took 4 bases from V and 4 from J; bases not matched to a gene: 4.